This T cell receptor beta chain was identified during a study of T cell repertoires and Cas9 in healthy adults. Study at large: CD4 and CD8 compartments: SpCas9-reactive T cells profiled for potency, cytotoxicity, lineage. Study-level points and caveats: In vitro, SpCas9-reactive Tregs were reported to curb effector T cell proliferation and function.

On this clone itself: The antigen remains undetermined.

Sequencing used immunoSEQ multiplex PCR; TCRdb keeps in-frame clones, though not all of them. Here the sample spans around 25,000 clones, over 85% being singletons. Trimming removed 1 base at V and 3 bases at J, with 18 bases between. CDR1 and CDR2 from the germline V gene are MNHEY and SMNVEV (reference sequence). The CDR3 runs to 17 residues. The chain employs TRBV27 and TRBJ1-1, with D perhaps TRBD1 (5 bases). Sequencing used CD4+ effector T cells (CD127+, CD25-, CD137-, CD154-) from PBMCs; culture status not recorded. The TCR was taken from a human donor in good health. The DNA for the CDR3 is TGTGCCAGCAGTTTATTCCCTGGGGGGGGTAAGGACACTGAAGCTTTCTTT. Protein product: CASSLFPGGGKDTEAFF.